This TCR beta chain came from a study of Ad26.COV2.S vaccination and SARS-CoV-2 variants. CDR1 is MDHEN and CDR2 is SYDVKM in the germline V gene. V lost 5 bases to trimming and J lost 6 bases; unmatched junction nucleotides: 7. This CDR3 region has 14 residues. The treatment denotes: roughly 18 received Ad26.COV2.S at low or high dose, single or two shots; a few received placebo; per-sample allocation not given. Sample collection was performed on day 63 after the first vaccine or placebo injection. Assay used: immunoSEQ multiplex PCR; TCRdb lists only in-frame clones, some missing. Found here are 400,000 to 450,000 clones, 90% of them singletons; the top ten hold 9% to 15%. This clone was seen a single time.

This clonotype was sampled from a person between 18 and 65 years old who received the Ad26.COV2.S COVID-19 vaccine or a placebo. The sample here was peripheral blood, taken in a trial of Ad26.COV2.S vaccine versus placebo. V is TRBV28 and J is TRBJ1-5; 7 bases match TRBD1. The CDR3 is CASSPTGVRQPQHF. Written as DNA, the CDR3 is TGTGCCAGCAGTCCTACAGGGGTTCGTCAGCCCCAGCATTTT.